This T cell receptor beta chain derives from a study of T-cell reconstitution after alpha-beta-depleted transplantation in children. Whole-study results and caveats: Most T-cell counts and diversity one year after the transplant came from T cells that were newly produced. Reported findings indicate that, about two months after transplant, alpha-beta T cells came from several hundred expanded clones, which were derived from non-depleted graft cells.

Comment on this clonotype: The antigen is unknown.

The CDR3 runs 12 residues. V was trimmed by 7 bases and J by 4 bases, leaving 11 bases between them. The germline gives CDR1 MGHDK, CDR2 SYGVNS. During its preparation, the TCRbeta library received unique molecular identifiers. Using its own MiXCR run on the PCR reads, TCRdb lists one record per CDR3 protein. Of about 150,000 distinct CDR3 sequences in the sample, around 10% were seen once. Here the sequenced sample was PBMCs, taken before TCRalphabeta/CD19-depleted stem cell transplant. V gene TRBV25-1 combines with J gene TRBJ2-7; a weak D match, TRBD1 (6 bases). The TCR originated in a boy aged 2 to 10 with acute myeloid leukemia, due to receive a stem cell transplant. CDR3 region: CASKWGPYEQYF. The CDR3 coding sequence is TGTGCCAGCAAATGGGGGCCTTACGAGCAGTACTTC.